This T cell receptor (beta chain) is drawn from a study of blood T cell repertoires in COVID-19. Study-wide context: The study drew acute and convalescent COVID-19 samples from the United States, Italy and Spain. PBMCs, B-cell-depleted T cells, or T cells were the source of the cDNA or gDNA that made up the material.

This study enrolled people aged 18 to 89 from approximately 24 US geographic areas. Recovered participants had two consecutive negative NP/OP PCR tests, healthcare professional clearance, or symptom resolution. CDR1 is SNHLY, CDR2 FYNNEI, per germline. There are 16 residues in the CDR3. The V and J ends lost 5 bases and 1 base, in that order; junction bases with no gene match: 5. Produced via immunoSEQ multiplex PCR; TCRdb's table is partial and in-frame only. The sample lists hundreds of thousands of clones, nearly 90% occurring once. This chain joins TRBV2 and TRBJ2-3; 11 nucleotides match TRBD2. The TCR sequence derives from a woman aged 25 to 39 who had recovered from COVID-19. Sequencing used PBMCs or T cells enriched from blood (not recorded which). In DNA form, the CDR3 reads TGTGCCAGCAGTACACAGGGACTAGCGGGCACAGATACGCAGTATTTT. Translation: CASSTQGLAGTDTQYF.